This T cell receptor (beta chain) was sequenced for a study of shared clonotypes between healthy human individuals. TCRdb's copy holds only in-frame clones and misses some; the assay was immunoSEQ multiplex PCR. The repertoire consists of 550,000 to 700,000 clones, with 55% to 85% occurring once and the leading ten covering around 2%. Looked up from germline, CDR1 is SGDLS and CDR2 is YYNGEE. The V and J ends lost 0 bases and 9 bases respectively, with 16 bases between them. The CDR3 covers 15 residues. General study results and limits: On the whole, naive subsets had larger estimated richness than memory subsets had.

In the case of this clone: Its antigen is still unknown.

The specimen was memory CD4+ T cells sorted from blood. As to subset: CD45RA-negative fraction. The chain joins TRBV9 to TRBJ2-1, with a possible D match to TRBD2 (5 bases). This TCR derives from a woman in her twenties or thirties in good health. The CDR3 region is CASSVAVGRRGEQFF. As DNA, the CDR3 is TGTGCCAGCAGCGTAGCGGTTGGTAGACGGGGTGAGCAGTTCTTC.